This T cell receptor beta chain appears in the sequencing data of a study of T-cell reconstitution after alpha-beta-depleted transplantation in children. To note about this clonotype: The antigen remains unidentified.

Library preparation (for TCRbeta) was performed with unique molecular identifiers. A single record per CDR3 protein comes from TCRdb applying MiXCR to the PCR reads. The table includes 500,000 to 600,000 distinct CDR3 sequences, approximately 30% detected once. Study-level findings and limits: At the one-year point after transplant, T-cell counts and TCRbeta diversity were found to come mostly from T cells that had been newly produced. Certain patients had high TCRbeta diversity at day 60, and it came from recipient T cells and thymic progenitors that survived. Expanded clones from the graft, numbering several hundred, reportedly supplied alpha-beta T cells about two months after transplant.

Germline CDR1 SQVTM, CDR2 ANQGSEA. This CDR3 has 16 amino acids. The TCR sequence derives from a boy under two years old with Wiskott-Aldrich syndrome, due to receive a stem cell transplant. The sequencing here drew on PBMCs, taken before TCRalphabeta/CD19-depleted stem cell transplant. The chain employs TRBV29-1 and TRBJ2-1; TRBD2 agrees at 12 bases. The CDR3: CSAGTSGSSSYNEQFF. The CDR3, as DNA: TGCAGTGCCGGGACTAGCGGGTCTAGCTCCTACAATGAGCAGTTCTTC.